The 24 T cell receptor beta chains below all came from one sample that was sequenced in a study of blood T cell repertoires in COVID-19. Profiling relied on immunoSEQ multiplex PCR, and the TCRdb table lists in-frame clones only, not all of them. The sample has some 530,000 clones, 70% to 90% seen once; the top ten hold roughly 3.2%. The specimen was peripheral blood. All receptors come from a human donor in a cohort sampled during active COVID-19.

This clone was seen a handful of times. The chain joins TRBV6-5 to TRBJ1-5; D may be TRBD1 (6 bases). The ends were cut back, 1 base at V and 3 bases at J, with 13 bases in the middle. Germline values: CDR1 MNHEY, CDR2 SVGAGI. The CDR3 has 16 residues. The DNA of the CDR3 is TGTGCCAGCAGTTACTGGGATACAGGGATCAATCAGCCCCAGCATTTT. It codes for CASSYWDTGINQPQHF.

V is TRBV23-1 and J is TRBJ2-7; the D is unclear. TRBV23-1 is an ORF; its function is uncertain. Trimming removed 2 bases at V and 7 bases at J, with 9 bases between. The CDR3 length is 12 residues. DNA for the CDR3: TGCGCCAGCAGTCAACGACACGAAGAGCAGTACTTC. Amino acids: CASSQRHEEQYF.

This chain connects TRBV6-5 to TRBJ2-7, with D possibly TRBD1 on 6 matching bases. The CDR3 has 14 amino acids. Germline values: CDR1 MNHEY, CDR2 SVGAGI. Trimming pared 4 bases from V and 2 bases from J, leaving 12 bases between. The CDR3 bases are TGTGCCAGCAGTTCCACCGGGACAACCTACGAGCAGTACTTC. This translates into CASSSTGTTYEQYF.

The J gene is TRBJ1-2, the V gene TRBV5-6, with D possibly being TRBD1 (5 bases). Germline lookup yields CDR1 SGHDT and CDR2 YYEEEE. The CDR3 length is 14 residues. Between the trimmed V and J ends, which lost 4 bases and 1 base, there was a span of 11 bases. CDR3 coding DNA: TGTGCCAGCAGCCGTCGACAGAATAACTATGGCTACACCTTC. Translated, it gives CASSRRQNNYGYTF. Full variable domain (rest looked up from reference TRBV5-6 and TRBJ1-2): DAGVTQSPTHLIKTRGQQVTLRCSPKSGHDTVSWYQQALGQGPQFIFQYYEEEERQRGNFPDRFSGHQFPNYSSELNVNALLLGDSALYLCASSRRQNNYGYTFGSGTRLTVV.

The CDR3 spells CASSVSGRPHEQYF. In nucleotides, the CDR3 is TGTGCCAGCAGCGTGAGCGGGAGGCCCCACGAGCAGTACTTC. The genes are TRBV9 and TRBJ2-7; 9 bases map to TRBD2. The CDR3 runs 14 residues. J was trimmed by 5 bases and V by 2 bases; bases with no gene match: 5. CDR1 is SGDLS and CDR2 is YYNGEE in the germline V gene.

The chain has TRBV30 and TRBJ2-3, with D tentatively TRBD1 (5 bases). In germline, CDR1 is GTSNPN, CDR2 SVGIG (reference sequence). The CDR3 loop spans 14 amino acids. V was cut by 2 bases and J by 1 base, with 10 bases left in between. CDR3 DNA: TGTGCCTGGAGTTATGGGGCCCGCACAGATACGCAGTATTTT. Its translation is CAWSYGARTDTQYF.

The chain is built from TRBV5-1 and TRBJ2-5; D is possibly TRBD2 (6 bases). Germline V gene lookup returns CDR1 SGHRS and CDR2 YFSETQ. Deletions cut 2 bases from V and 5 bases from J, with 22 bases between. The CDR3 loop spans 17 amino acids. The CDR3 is CASSLSGMETGGETQYF. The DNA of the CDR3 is TGCGCCAGCAGCTTAAGTGGAATGGAAACAGGAGGGGAGACCCAGTACTTC.

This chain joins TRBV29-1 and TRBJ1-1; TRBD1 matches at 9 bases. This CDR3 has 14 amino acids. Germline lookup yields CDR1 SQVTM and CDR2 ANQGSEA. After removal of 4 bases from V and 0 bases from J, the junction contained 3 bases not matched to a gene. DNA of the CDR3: TGCAGCGTTGGGGACAGGGTATTGAACACTGAAGCTTTCTTT. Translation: CSVGDRVLNTEAFF.

CDR3 in amino acids: CASSLRSSEAFF. CDR3 sequence (DNA): TGTGCCAGCAGTTTAAGAAGCTCTGAAGCTTTCTTT. The genes are TRBV12-3 or TRBV12-4 and TRBJ1-1; D is unclear. This CDR3 is 12 amino acids long. Trimming removed 2 bases at V and 6 bases at J, with 7 bases between.

DNA for the CDR3: TGCGCCAGCAGCCAACGACTAGCGGCGATTAGCACAGATACGCAGTATTTT. Its protein is CASSQRLAAISTDTQYF. This chain uses TRBV4-1 with TRBJ2-3, with 9 bases identical to TRBD2. The CDR3 sequence is 17 residues long. The V segment lost 2 bases and the J segment 0 bases; nucleotides outside the gene matches: 6. From germline, CDR1 is MGHRA and CDR2 YSYEKL.

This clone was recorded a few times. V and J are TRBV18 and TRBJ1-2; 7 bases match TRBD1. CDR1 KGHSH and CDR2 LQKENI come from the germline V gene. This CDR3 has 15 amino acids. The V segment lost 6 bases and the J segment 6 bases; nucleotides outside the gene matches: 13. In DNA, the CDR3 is TGTGCCAGCTCGTCTCGCCCCGGGACAGACAATGGCTACACCTTC. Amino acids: CASSSRPGTDNGYTF.

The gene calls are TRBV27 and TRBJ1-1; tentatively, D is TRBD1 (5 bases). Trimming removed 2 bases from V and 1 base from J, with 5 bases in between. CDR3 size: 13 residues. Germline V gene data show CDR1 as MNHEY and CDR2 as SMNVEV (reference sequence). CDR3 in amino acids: CASSLDRNTEAFF. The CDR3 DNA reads TGTGCCAGCAGTTTAGACAGGAACACTGAAGCTTTCTTT.

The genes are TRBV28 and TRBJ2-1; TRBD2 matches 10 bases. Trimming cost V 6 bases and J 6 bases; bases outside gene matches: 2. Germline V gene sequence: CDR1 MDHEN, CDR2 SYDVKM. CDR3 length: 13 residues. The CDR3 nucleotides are TGTGCCAGCAGAAGGACTAGCGGCAATGAGCAGTTCTTC. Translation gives CASRRTSGNEQFF.

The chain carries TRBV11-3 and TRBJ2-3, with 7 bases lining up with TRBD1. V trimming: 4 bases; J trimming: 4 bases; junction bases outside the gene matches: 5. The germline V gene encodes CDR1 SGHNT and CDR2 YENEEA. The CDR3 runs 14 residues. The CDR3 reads CASSSGQVSDTQYF. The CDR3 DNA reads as TGTGCCAGCAGCTCCGGACAGGTCTCAGATACGCAGTATTTT.

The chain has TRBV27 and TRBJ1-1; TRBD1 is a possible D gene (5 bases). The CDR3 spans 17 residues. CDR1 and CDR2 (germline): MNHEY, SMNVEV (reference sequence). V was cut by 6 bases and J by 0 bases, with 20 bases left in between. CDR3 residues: CASRVGGWGGMNTEAFF. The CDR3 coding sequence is TGTGCCAGCAGGGTGGGGGGATGGGGGGGAATGAACACTGAAGCTTTCTTT.

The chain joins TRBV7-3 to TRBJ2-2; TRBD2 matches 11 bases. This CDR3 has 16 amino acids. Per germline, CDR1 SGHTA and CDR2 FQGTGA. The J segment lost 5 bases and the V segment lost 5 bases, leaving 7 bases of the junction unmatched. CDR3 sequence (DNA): TGTGCCAGCAGCAACGGACTAGCGGGTTATACCGGGGAGCTGTTTTTT. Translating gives CASSNGLAGYTGELFF.

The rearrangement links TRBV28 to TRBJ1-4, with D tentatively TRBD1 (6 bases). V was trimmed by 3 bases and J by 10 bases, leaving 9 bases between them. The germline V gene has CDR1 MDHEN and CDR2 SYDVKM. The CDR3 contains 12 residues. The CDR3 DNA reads TGTGCCAGCAGTTTCGCCAGGGGAAAACTGTTTTTT. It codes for CASSFARGKLFF.

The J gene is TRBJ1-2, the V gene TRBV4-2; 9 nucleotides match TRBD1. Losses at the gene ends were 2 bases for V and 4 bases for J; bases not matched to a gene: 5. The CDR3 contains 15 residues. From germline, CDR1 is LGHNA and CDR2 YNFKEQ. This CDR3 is CASSQRQGVGYGYTF. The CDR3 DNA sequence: TGTGCCAGCAGCCAACGACAGGGGGTGGGCTATGGCTACACCTTC.

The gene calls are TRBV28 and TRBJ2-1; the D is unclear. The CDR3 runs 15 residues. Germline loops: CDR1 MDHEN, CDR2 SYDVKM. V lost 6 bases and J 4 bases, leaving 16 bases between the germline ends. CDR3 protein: CASSRGGAEYNEQFF. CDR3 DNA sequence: TGTGCCAGCAGCCGAGGTGGCGCGGAATACAATGAGCAGTTCTTC.

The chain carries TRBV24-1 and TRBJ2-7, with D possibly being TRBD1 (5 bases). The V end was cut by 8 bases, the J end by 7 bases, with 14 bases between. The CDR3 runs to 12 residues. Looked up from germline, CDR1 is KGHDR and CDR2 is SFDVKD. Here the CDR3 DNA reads TGTGCCACCAAGGACCGGGCAGGGGAGCAGTACTTC. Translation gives CATKDRAGEQYF.

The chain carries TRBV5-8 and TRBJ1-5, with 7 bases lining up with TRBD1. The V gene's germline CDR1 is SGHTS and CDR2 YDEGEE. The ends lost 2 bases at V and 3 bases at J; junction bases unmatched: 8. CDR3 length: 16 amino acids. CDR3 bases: TGTGCCAGCAGCTTCTGGCAGGGGGTGAACAATCAGCCCCAGCATTTT. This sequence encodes CASSFWQGVNNQPQHF.

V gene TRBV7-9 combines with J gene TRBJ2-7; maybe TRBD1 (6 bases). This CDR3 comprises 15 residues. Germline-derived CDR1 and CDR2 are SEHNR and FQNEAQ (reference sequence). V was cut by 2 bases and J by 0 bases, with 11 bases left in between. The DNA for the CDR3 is TGTGCCAGCAGCTTAAACAGGGACAACTCCTACGAGCAGTACTTC. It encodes CASSLNRDNSYEQYF. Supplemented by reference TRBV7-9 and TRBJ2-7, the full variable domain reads DTGVSQNPRHKITKRGQNVTFRCDPISEHNRLYWYRQTLGQGPEFLTYFQNEAQLEKSRLLSDRFSAERPKGSFSTLEIQRTEQGDSAMYLCASSLNRDNSYEQYFGPGTRLTVT.

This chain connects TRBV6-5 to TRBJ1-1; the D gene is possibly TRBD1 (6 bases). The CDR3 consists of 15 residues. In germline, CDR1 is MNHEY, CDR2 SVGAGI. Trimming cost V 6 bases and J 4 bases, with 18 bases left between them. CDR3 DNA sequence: TGTGCCAGCAGATCGCTACAGGGTCGGGTCACTGAAGCTTTCTTT. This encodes CASRSLQGRVTEAFF.

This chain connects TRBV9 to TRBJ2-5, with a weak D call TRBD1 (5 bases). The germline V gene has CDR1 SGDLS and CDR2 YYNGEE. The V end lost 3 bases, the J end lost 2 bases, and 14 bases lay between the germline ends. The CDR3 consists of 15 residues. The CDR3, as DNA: TGTGCCAGCAGCGCAGGGATACGGGTTCAAGAGACCCAGTACTTC. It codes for CASSAGIRVQETQYF.